This T cell receptor beta chain was captured by sequencing in a study of blood T cell repertoires in COVID-19. Turning to the study itself: Whether acute or convalescent, the COVID-19 samples came from the United States, Italy and Spain.

The protocol was immunoSEQ multiplex PCR, while the TCRdb copy is restricted to in-frame clones and leaves out a portion. Here the sample spans 97,000 or so clones, less than 95% being singletons. Trimming took 4 bases from V and 8 from J; bases not matched to a gene: 9. CDR3 length: 14 residues. CDR1 is MNHNY and CDR2 is SVGAGI in the germline V gene (reference sequence). The sample consisted of peripheral blood. The TCR comes from a man aged 60 to 75 with acute or convalescent COVID-19. The V call is TRBV6-6, the J call TRBJ1-2, with TRBD1 matching over 8 bases. CDR3 protein: CASSSNPGQEGYTF. CDR3 bases: TGTGCCAGCAGTTCCAATCCGGGACAGGAAGGCTACACCTTC.